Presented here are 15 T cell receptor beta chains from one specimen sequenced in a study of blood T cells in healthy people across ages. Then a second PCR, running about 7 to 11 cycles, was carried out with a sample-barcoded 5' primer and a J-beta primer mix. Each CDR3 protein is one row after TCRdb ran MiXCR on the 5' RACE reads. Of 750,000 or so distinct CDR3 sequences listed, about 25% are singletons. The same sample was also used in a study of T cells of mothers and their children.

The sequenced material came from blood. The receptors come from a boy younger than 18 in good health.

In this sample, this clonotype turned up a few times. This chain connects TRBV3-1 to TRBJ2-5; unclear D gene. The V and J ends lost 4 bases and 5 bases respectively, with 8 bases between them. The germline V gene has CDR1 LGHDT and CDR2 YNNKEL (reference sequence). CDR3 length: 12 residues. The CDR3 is CASSRMLETQYF. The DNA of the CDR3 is TGTGCCAGCAGCCGAATGCTGGAGACCCAGTACTTC.

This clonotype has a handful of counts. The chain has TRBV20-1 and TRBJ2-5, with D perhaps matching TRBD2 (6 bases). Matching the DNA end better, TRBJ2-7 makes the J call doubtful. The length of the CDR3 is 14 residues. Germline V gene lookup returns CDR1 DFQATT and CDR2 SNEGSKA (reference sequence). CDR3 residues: CSAARGSGSYEQYF. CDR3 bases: TGCAGTGCCGCGCGGGGATCAGGGTCCTACGAGCAGTACTTC.

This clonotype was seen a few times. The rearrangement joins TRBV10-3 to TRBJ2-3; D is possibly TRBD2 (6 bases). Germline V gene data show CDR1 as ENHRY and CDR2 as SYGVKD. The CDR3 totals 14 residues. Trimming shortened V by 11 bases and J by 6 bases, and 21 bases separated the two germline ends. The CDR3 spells CAVSGLASQDTQYF. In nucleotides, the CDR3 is TGTGCCGTAAGCGGGTTGGCGAGTCAGGATACGCAGTATTTT.

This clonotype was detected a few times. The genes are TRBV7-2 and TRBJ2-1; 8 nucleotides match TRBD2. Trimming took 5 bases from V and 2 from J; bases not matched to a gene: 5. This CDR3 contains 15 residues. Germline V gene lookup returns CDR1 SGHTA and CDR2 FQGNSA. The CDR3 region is CASSPSGGTYNEQFF. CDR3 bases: TGTGCCAGCAGCCCGAGCGGGGGAACCTACAATGAGCAGTTCTTC. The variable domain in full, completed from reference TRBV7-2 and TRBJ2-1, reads GAGVSQSPSNKVTEKGKDVELRCDPISGHTALYWYRQSLGQGLEFLIYFQGNSAPDKSGLPSDRFSAERTGGSVSTLTIQRTQQEDSAVYLCASSPSGGTYNEQFFGPGTRLTVL.

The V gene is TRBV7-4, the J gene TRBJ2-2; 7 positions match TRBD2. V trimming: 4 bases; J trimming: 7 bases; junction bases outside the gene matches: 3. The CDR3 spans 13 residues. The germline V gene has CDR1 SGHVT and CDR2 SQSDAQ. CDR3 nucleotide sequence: TGTGCCAGCAGCTCCGGGACTATCGGGGAGCTGTTTTTT. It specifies CASSSGTIGELFF. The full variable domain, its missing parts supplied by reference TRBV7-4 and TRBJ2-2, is GAGVSQSPRYKVAKRGRDVALRCDSISGHVTLYWYRQTLGQGSEVLTYSQSDAQRDKSGRPSGRFSAERPERSVSTLKIQRTEQGDSAVYLCASSSGTIGELFFGEGSRLTVL.

CDR3 sequence reads: CSARELAGYYNEQFF. For the CDR3, the DNA is TGCAGTGCTAGAGAGCTAGCGGGCTATTACAATGAGCAGTTCTTC. The chain couples TRBV20-1 to TRBJ2-1; 8 positions match TRBD2. The CDR3 runs to 15 residues. The germline V gene has CDR1 DFQATT and CDR2 SNEGSKA (reference sequence). The V gene end was trimmed by 0 bases and the J gene end by 4 bases; junction bases not matched to a gene: 5.

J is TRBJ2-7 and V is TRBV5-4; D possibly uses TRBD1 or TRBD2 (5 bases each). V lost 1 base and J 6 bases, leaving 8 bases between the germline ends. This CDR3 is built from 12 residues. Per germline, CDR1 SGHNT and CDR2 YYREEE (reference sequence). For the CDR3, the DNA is TGTGCCAGCAGCTTGTTAGGGACCGAGCAGTACTTC. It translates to CASSLLGTEQYF.

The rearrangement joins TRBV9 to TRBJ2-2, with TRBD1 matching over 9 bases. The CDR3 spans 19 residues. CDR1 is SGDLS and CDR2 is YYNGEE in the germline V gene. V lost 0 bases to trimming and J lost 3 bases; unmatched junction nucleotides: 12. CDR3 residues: CASSVVPFDRGEDTGELFF. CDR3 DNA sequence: TGTGCCAGCAGCGTAGTCCCGTTCGACAGGGGGGAGGACACCGGGGAGCTGTTTTTT.

The CDR3 DNA is TGCAGTGCTAGAATAGCGGGAGGGCCGAATGAGCAGTTCTTC. It codes for CSARIAGGPNEQFF. The chain links TRBV20-1 to TRBJ2-5, with TRBD2 matching over 11 bases. The J call is uncertain, as TRBJ2-1 better fits the DNA end. The CDR3 totals 14 residues. Germline CDR1 is DFQATT and CDR2 is SNEGSKA (reference sequence).

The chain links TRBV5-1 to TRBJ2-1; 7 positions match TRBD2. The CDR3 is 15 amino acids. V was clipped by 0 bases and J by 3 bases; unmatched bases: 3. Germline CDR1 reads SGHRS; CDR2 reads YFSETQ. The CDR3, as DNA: TGCGCCAGCAGCTTGGAGGCGGGGGACTACAATGAGCAGTTCTTC. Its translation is CASSLEAGDYNEQFF.

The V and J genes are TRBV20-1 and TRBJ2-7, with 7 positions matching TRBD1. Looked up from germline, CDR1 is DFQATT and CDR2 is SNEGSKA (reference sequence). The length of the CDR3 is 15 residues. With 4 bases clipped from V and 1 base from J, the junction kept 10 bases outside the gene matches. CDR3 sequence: CSAIPGQPPSYEQYF. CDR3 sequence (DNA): TGCAGTGCTATACCGGGACAGCCTCCATCCTACGAGCAGTACTTC.

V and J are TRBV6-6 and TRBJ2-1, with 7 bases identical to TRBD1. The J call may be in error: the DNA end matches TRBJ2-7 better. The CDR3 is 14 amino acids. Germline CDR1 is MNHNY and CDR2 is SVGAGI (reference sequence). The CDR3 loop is CASSYPAGGNEQYF. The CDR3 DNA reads TGTGCCAGCAGTTACCCGGCAGGGGGAAACGAGCAGTACTTC.

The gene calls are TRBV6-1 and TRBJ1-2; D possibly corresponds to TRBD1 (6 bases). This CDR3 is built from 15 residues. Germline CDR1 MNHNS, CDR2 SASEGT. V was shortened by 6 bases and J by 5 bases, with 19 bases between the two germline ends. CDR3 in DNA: TGTGCCAGCAGCGCGATAGCAGGGGCGGAGTATGGCTACACCTTC. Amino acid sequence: CASSAIAGAEYGYTF.

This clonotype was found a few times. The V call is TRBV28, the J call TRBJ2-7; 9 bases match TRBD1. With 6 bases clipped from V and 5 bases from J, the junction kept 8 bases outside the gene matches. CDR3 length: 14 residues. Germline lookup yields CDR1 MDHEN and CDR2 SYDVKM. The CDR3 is CASRRGDRVHEQYF. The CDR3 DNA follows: TGTGCCAGCAGAAGAGGGGACAGGGTCCACGAGCAGTACTTC.

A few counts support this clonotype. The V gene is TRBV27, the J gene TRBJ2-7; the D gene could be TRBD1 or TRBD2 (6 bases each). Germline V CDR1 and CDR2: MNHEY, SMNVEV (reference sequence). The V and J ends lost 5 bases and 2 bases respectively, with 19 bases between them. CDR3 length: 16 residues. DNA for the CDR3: TGTGCCAGCAGTCCCTTGGCCTCGGGGGCTCCCTACGAGCAGTACTTC. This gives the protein CASSPLASGAPYEQYF.